This T cell receptor beta chain comes out of a study of blood T cell repertoires in COVID-19. Study summary: COVID-19 samples, acute and convalescent, were from the United States, Italy and Spain.

Profiling relied on immunoSEQ multiplex PCR, and the TCRdb table lists in-frame clones only, not all of them. Of about 180,000 clones listed, about 86% are singletons. This clone was recorded many times. Germline V CDR1 and CDR2: LNHDA, SQIVND (reference sequence). The length of the CDR3 is 13 residues. Trimming took off 3 bases at V and 3 bases at J, with 8 bases between the two ends. The sequence was obtained from a woman aged 25 to 39 with active or convalescent COVID-19. The gene calls are TRBV19 and TRBJ1-1; D gene uncertain. The sample taken for sequencing was peripheral blood. The CDR3 region is CASSMAGYTEAFF. CDR3 sequence (DNA): TGTGCCAGTAGTATGGCGGGGTACACTGAAGCTTTCTTT.